This T cell receptor (beta chain) appears in the sequencing data of a study of blood T cell repertoires in COVID-19. CDR1 SGHTS and CDR2 YDEGEE come from the germline V gene. Trimming stripped 7 bases from V and 0 bases from J, with 17 bases between. The CDR3 runs 17 residues. The method was immunoSEQ multiplex PCR; TCRdb's version includes in-frame clones alone and lacks a portion of them. The table has roughly 100,000 clones, more than 80% seen once. This TCR derives from a human donor in a cohort sampled during active COVID-19. V and J are TRBV5-8 and TRBJ1-6; D unresolved. Sequenced material: peripheral blood. This CDR3 is CASSGPFARSYNSPLHF. The CDR3 coding sequence is TGTGCCAGCTCTGGGCCATTTGCGCGCTCCTATAATTCACCCCTCCACTTT. Full variable domain (outside the CDR3, taken from reference TRBV5-8 and TRBJ1-6): EAGVTQSPTHLIKTRGQQATLRCSPISGHTSVYWYQQALGLGLQFLLWYDEGEERNRGNFPPRFSGRQFPNYSSELNVNALELEDSALYLCASSGPFARSYNSPLHFGNGTRLTVT.